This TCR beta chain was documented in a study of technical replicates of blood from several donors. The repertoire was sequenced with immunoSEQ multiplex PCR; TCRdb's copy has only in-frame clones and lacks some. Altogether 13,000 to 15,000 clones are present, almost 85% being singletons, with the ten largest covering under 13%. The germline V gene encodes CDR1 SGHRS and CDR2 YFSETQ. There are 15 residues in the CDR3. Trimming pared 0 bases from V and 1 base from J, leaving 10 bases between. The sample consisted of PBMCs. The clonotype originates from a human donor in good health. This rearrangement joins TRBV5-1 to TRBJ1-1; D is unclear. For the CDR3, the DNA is TGCGCCAGCAGCTTGGTGCCAGGCTCGAACACTGAAGCTTTCTTT. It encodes CASSLVPGSNTEAFF.